These 4 T cell receptor beta chains came from one sample sequenced in a study of response to subunit inactivated influenza vaccine. TCRdb fed the RT-PCR reads into MiXCR, producing one record per CDR3 protein. The sample has almost 250,000 distinct CDR3 sequences, 9.5% to 15% seen once. Sample: non-naive T cells sorted from PBMCs, taken less than 15 days before vaccination. Every receptor here comes from a middle-aged man who received an inactivated influenza vaccine.

There are many counts of this clonotype. V usage is TRBV15 and J usage is TRBJ2-5; D gene ambiguous. CDR3 length equals 15 residues. CDR1 and CDR2 (germline): LNHNV, YYDKDF (reference sequence). Trimming removed 4 bases at V and 6 bases at J, with 18 bases between. CDR3 in DNA: TGTGCCACCAGCACTTACCCAGGTGCCGTACAGACCCAGTACTTC. Protein product: CATSTYPGAVQTQYF.

The gene calls are TRBV5-8 and TRBJ2-2; 8 positions match TRBD1. V lost 2 bases, J lost 7 bases, and 7 bases stayed unmatched. CDR1 and CDR2 from the germline V gene are SGHTS and YDEGEE. The CDR3 runs to 15 residues. The CDR3 is CASSLQGQDYGELFF. The CDR3 DNA follows: TGTGCCAGCAGCTTACAGGGACAGGACTACGGGGAGCTGTTTTTT.

The chain has TRBV5-5 and TRBJ2-7, with D possibly being TRBD1 (5 bases). The V gene's germline CDR1 is SGHKS and CDR2 YYEKEE (reference sequence). V gave up 4 bases and J gave up 1 base, with 15 bases separating them. The CDR3 runs 15 residues. The CDR3 DNA reads TGTGCCAGCAGCCGTGGGGCGGAATCTTCCTACGAGCAGTACTTC. Translated: CASSRGAESSYEQYF.

The chain links TRBV2 to TRBJ1-5; D is unclear. Germline lookup yields CDR1 SNHLY and CDR2 FYNNEI. The V end was cut by 7 bases, the J end by 3 bases, with 13 bases between. The CDR3 runs to 14 residues. CDR3 DNA: TGTGCCAGCACAGAAGGTAACACCAATCAGCCCCAGCATTTT. Its protein is CASTEGNTNQPQHF. Full variable domain (remainder filled in from reference TRBV2 and TRBJ1-5): EPEVTQTPSHQVTQMGQEVILRCVPISNHLYFYWYRQILGQKVEFLVSFYNNEISEKSEIFDDQFSVERPDGSNFTLKIRSTKLEDSAMYFCASTEGNTNQPQHFGDGTRLSIL.